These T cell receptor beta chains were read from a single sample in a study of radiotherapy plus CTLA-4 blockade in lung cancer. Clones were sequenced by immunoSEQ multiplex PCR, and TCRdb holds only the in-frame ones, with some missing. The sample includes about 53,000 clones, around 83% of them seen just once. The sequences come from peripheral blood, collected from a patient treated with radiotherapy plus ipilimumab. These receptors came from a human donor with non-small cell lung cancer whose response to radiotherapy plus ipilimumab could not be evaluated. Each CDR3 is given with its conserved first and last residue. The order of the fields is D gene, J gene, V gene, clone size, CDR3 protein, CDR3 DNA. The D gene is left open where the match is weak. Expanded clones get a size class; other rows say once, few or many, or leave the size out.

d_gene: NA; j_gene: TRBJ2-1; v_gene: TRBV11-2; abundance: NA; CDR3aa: CASSQSGLNNEQFF; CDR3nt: TGTGCCAGCAGCCAATCGGGACTGAACAATGAGCAGTTCTTC
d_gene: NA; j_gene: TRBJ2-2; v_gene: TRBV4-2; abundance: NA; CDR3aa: CASSQDKSYNTGELFF; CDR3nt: TGTGCCAGCAGCCAAGATAAGAGCTACAACACCGGGGAGCTGTTTTTT
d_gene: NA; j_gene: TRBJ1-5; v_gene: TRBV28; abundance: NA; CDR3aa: CASSLLQGHQPQHF; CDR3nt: TGTGCCAGCAGTTTATTACAGGGTCATCAGCCCCAGCATTTT
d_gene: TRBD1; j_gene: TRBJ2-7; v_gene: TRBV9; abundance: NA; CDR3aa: CASSVHPGGYEQYF; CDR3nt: TGTGCCAGCAGCGTGCATCCAGGGGGCTACGAGCAGTACTTC
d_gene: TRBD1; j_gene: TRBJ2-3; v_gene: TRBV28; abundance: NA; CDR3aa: CASSFSTGRDTQYF; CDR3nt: TGTGCCAGCAGCTTCTCGACAGGGAGAGATACGCAGTATTTT
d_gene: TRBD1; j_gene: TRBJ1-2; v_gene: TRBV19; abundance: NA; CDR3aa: CASSFGQGVGYGYTF; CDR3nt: TGTGCCAGTAGTTTCGGACAGGGTGTGGGCTATGGCTACACCTTC
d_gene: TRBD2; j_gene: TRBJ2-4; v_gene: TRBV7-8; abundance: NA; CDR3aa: CASSSRGGMGKDIQYF; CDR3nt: TGTGCCAGCAGCTCCCGGGGAGGGATGGGGAAGGACATTCAGTACTTC
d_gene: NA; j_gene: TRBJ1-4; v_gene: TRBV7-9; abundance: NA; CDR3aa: CASSWGITGTFALNEKLFF; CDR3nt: TGTGCCAGCAGCTGGGGTATAACAGGGACCTTTGCATTAAATGAAAAACTGTTTTTT
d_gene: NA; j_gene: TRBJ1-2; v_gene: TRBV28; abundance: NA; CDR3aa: CASSLAGYGYTF; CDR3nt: TGTGCCAGCAGTTTGGCGGGCTATGGCTACACCTTC
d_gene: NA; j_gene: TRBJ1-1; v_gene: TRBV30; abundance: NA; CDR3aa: CAWSRGARPNTEAFF; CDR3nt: TGTGCCTGGAGTCGGGGAGCCAGGCCGAACACTGAAGCTTTCTTT
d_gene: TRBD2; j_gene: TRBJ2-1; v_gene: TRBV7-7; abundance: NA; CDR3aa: CASSTSVYNEQFF; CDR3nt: TGTGCTAGCAGCACTAGCGTCTACAATGAGCAGTTCTTC
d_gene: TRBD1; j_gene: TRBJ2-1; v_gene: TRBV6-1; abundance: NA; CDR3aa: CASSEARQGSYNEQFF; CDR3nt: TGTGCCAGCAGTGAGGCCAGACAGGGGAGTTACAATGAGCAGTTCTTC
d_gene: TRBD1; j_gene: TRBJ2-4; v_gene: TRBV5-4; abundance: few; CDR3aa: CASSVYGTGGFAKNIQYF; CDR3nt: TGTGCCAGCAGCGTATACGGGACAGGGGGCTTTGCCAAAAACATTCAGTACTTC
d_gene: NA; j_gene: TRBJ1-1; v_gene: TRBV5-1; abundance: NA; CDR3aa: CASSLSQGGAEAFF; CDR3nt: TGCGCCAGCAGCCTGTCACAGGGTGGGGCTGAAGCTTTCTTT
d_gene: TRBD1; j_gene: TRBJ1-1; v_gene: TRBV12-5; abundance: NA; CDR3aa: CASGLDTGGTEAFF; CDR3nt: TGTGCTAGTGGTTTGGACACAGGGGGCACTGAAGCTTTCTTT
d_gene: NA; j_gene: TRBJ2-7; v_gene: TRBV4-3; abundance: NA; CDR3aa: CASSQEGGRGAEQYF; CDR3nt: TGCGCCAGCAGCCAAGAGGGGGGGAGGGGGGCCGAGCAGTACTTC
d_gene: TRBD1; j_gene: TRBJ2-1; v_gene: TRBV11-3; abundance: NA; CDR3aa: CASSLIGTGVPNEQFF; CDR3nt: TGTGCCAGCAGTTTAATCGGGACAGGGGTCCCCAATGAGCAGTTCTTC
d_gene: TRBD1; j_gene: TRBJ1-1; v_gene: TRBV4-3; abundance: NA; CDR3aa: CASRGGQQNTEAFF; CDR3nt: TGCGCCAGCCGAGGGGGACAGCAAAACACTGAAGCTTTCTTT
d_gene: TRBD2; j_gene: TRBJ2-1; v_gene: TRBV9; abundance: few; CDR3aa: CASSQGLAGANEQFF; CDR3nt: TGTGCCAGCAGCCAAGGACTAGCGGGAGCCAATGAGCAGTTCTTC
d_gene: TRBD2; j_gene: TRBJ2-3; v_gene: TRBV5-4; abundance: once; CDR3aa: CASSLAGRLATDTQYF; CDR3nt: TGTGCCAGCAGCTTGGCGGGGAGACTAGCGACAGATACGCAGTATTTT
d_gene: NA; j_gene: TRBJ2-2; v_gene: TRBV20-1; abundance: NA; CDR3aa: CSARETGELFF; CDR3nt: TGCAGTGCCAGGGAAACCGGGGAGCTGTTTTTT
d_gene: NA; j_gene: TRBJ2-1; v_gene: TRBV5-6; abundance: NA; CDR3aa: CASSLAEGLSYNEQFF; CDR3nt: TGTGCCAGCAGCTTGGCCGAGGGTCTGTCCTACAATGAGCAGTTCTTC
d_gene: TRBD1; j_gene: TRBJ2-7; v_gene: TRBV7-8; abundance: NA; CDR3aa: CASSATGRYEQYF; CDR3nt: TGTGCCAGCAGCGCGACAGGGCGCTACGAGCAGTACTTC
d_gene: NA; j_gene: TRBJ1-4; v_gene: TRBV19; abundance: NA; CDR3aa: CASSATTGENEKLFF; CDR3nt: TGTGCCAGTAGTGCTACGACCGGGGAGAATGAAAAACTGTTTTTT
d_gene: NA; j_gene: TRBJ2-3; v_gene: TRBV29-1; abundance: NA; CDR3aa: CSVRQPGTDTQYF; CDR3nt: TGCAGCGTAAGACAGCCTGGCACAGATACGCAGTATTTT
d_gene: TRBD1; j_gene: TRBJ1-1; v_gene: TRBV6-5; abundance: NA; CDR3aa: CASRFNQGDTEAFF; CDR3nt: TGTGCCAGCAGATTCAATCAGGGGGACACTGAAGCTTTCTTT
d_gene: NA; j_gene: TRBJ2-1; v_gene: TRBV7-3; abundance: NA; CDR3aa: CASKESNEQFF; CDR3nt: TGTGCCAGCAAGGAGTCCAATGAGCAGTTCTTC
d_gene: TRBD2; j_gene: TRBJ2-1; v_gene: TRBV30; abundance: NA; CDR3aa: CAWSVFSGSTEFYNEQFF; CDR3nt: TGTGCCTGGAGTGTATTTAGCGGGAGCACGGAATTCTACAATGAGCAGTTCTTC
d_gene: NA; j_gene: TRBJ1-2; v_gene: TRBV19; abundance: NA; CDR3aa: CASTRGAANYGYTF; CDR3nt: TGTGCCAGTACCAGGGGCGCAGCTAACTATGGCTACACCTTC
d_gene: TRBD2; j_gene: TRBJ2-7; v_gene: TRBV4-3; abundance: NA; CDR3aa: CASSQDRLAGDEQYF; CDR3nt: TGCGCCAGCAGCCAAGACAGGCTAGCGGGAGACGAGCAGTACTTC
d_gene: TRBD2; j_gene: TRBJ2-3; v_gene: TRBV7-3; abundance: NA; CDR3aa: CASSLMSGRSTDTQYF; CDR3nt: TGTGCCAGCAGCTTAATGAGCGGGAGGTCGACAGATACGCAGTATTTT
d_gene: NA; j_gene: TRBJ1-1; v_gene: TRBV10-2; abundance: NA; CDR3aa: CASSDYTDTEAFF; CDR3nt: TGCGCCAGCAGCGATTATACTGACACTGAAGCTTTCTTT
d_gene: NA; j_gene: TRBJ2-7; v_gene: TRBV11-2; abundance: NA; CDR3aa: CASSPGRAAYEQYF; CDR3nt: TGTGCCAGCAGCCCGGGCAGGGCTGCCTACGAGCAGTACTTC
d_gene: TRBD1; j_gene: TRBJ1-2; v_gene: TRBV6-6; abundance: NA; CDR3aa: CASSSQDRGKYGYTF; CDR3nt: TGTGCCAGCAGTTCCCAGGACAGGGGCAAGTATGGCTACACCTTC
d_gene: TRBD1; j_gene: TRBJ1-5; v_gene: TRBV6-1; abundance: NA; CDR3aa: CATPATGGGQPQHF; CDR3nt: TGTGCCACCCCCGCCACAGGGGGCGGTCAGCCCCAGCATTTT
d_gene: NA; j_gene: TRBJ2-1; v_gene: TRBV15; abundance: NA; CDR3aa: CATSRDLARRYNEQFF; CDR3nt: TGTGCCACCAGCAGAGATCTAGCAAGGCGATACAATGAGCAGTTCTTC
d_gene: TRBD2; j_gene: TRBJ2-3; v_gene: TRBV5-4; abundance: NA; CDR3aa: CASSWTSGRADTQYF; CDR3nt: TGTGCCAGCAGCTGGACTAGCGGGAGGGCCGATACGCAGTATTTT
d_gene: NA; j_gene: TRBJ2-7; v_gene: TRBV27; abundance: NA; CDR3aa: CASSLLPGAEQYF; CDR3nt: TGTGCCAGCAGTTTATTACCAGGGGCCGAGCAGTACTTC
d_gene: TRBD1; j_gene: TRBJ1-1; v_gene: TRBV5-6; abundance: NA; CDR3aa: CASSLSRGRRTEAFF; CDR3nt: TGTGCCAGCAGCTTGAGCAGGGGGCGACGTACTGAAGCTTTCTTT
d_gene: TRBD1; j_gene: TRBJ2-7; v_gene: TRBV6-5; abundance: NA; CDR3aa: CASSYAGGYEQYF; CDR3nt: TGTGCCAGCAGTTACGCAGGGGGCTACGAGCAGTACTTC
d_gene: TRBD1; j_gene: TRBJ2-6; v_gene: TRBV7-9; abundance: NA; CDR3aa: CASSLDFLGGAGANVLTF; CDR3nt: TGTGCCAGCAGCTTAGATTTCCTAGGGGGCGCGGGGGCCAACGTCCTGACTTTC
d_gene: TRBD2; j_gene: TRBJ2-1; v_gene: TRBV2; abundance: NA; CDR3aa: CASRGLAGVPDEQFF; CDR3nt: TGTGCCAGCAGAGGACTAGCGGGAGTACCCGATGAGCAGTTCTTC
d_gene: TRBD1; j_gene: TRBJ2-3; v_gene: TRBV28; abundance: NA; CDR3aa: CASSFPGQADTQYF; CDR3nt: TGTGCCAGCAGTTTTCCGGGACAGGCCGATACGCAGTATTTT
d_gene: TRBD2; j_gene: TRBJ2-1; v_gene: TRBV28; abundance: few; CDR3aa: CASALTSGSLYEQFF; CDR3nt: TGTGCCAGCGCCCTGACTAGCGGGAGTTTATATGAGCAGTTCTTC
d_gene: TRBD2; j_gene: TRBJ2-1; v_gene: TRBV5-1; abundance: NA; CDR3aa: CASSSGASGRTFYNEQFF; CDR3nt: TGCGCCAGCAGCTCTGGGGCTAGCGGGAGGACCTTCTACAATGAGCAGTTCTTC
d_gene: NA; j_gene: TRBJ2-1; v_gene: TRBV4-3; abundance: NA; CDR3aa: CASSQGRGFGYNEQFF; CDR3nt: TGCGCCAGCAGCCAAGGACGGGGGTTCGGCTACAATGAGCAGTTCTTC
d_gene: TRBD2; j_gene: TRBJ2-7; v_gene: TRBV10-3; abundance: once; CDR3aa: CAISGVAGGSSYEQYF; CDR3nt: TGTGCCATCAGTGGAGTAGCGGGAGGGAGCTCCTACGAGCAGTACTTC
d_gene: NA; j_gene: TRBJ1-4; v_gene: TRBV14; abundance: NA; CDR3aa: CASSQAGFNEKLFF; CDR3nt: TGTGCCAGCAGCCAAGCCGGGTTTAATGAAAAACTGTTTTTT